Each of the 6 T cell receptor beta chains below was sequenced from the same sample in a study of Ad26.COV2.S vaccination and SARS-CoV-2 variants. Profiled with immunoSEQ multiplex PCR; TCRdb holds only in-frame clones, not every one. The sample consists of about 180,000 clones, 70% to 90% of them appearing once. The source material was peripheral blood, sampled after recovery from COVID-19. Every receptor here comes from a human donor who had recovered from COVID-19.

This clone was seen more than once but under ten times. V gene TRBV28 combines with J gene TRBJ1-5; 8 nucleotides agree with TRBD1. Trimming cost V 4 bases and J 6 bases; bases outside gene matches: 11. The CDR3 runs 16 residues. Germline V lookup: CDR1 MDHEN, CDR2 SYDVKM. The CDR3 DNA reads TGTGCCAGCAGTTCCAGGGGGCGTAGGGTAAGTCAGCCCCAGCATTTT. Protein product: CASSSRGRRVSQPQHF. The variable domain in full, with the rest retrieved from reference TRBV28 and TRBJ1-5, is DVKVTQSSRYLVKRTGEKVFLECVQDMDHENMFWYRQDPGLGLRLIYFSYDVKMKEKGDIPEGYSVSREKKERFSLILESASTNQTSMYLCASSSRGRRVSQPQHFGDGTRLSIL.

The chain is built from TRBV30 and TRBJ1-6; D perhaps matches TRBD1 (5 bases). The V end lost 3 bases, the J end lost 0 bases, and 9 bases lay between the germline ends. Per the germline V gene, CDR1 is GTSNPN and CDR2 is SVGIG (reference sequence). The CDR3 loop spans 15 amino acids. In nucleotides, the CDR3 is TGTGCCTGGAGACGGGGGAGCTCCTATAATTCACCCCTCCACTTT. Translated: CAWRRGSSYNSPLHF. The full variable domain, completed using reference TRBV30 and TRBJ1-6, is SQTIHQWPATLVQPVGSPLSLECTVEGTSNPNLYWYRQAAGRGLQLLFYSVGIGQISSEVPQNLSASRPQDRQFILSSKKLLLSDSGFYLCAWRRGSSYNSPLHFGNGTRLTVT.

This clone has ten or more counts. This chain connects TRBV5-1 to TRBJ2-3; 11 bases are shared with TRBD2. CDR1 SGHRS and CDR2 YFSETQ come from the germline V gene. The junction had 5 bases not matched to a gene; V was cut back by 3 bases and J by 5 bases. CDR3 length: 15 amino acids. The CDR3 loop is CASSWTGTSGDTQYF. CDR3 coding DNA: TGCGCCAGCAGCTGGACCGGGACTAGCGGAGATACGCAGTATTTT.

This chain's CDR3 is CASSSVTGPYNEQFF. The DNA for the CDR3 is TGTGCCAGCAGCTCCGTGACAGGGCCCTACAATGAGCAGTTCTTC. This chain links TRBV7-8 with TRBJ2-1; 7 nucleotides align to TRBD1. The trim removed 4 bases at V and 2 bases at J, leaving 5 bases unmatched. Germline V gene sequence: CDR1 SGHVS, CDR2 FQNEAQ. The CDR3 has 15 residues. The full variable domain, completed using reference TRBV7-8 and TRBJ2-1, is GAGVSQSPRYKVAKRGQDVALRCDPISGHVSLFWYQQALGQGPEFLTYFQNEAQLDKSGLPSDRFFAERPEGSVSTLKIQRTQQEDSAVYLCASSSVTGPYNEQFFGPGTRLTVL.

This clone was detected only a few times. The chain uses TRBV6-1 and TRBJ2-3, with D possibly TRBD1 on 6 matching bases. Between the trimmed V and J ends, which lost 1 base and 6 bases, there was a span of 14 bases. Germline assignment: CDR1 MNHNS and CDR2 SASEGT. The CDR3 is 15 amino acids. The CDR3 reads CASSEGITGIDTQYF. The CDR3 nucleotides are TGTGCCAGCAGTGAAGGGATCACAGGGATCGATACGCAGTATTTT.

In its sample, this clone was seen once. The V and J genes are TRBV9 and TRBJ2-1; D gene uncertain. The V gene's germline CDR1 is SGDLS and CDR2 YYNGEE. V was clipped by 0 bases and J by 6 bases, with 16 bases between them. The CDR3 is 16 amino acids. CDR3 DNA sequence: TGTGCCAGCAGCGTAGCCCCTTTGGCTATGGGCAATGAGCAGTTCTTC. This translates into CASSVAPLAMGNEQFF. The full variable domain, with the rest looked up from reference TRBV9 and TRBJ2-1, is DSGVTQTPKHLITATGQRVTLRCSPRSGDLSVYWYQQSLDQGLQFLIQYYNGEERAKGNILERFSAQQFPDLHSELNLSSLELGDSALYFCASSVAPLAMGNEQFFGPGTRLTVL.